What follows describes a single T cell receptor (beta chain). Repertoires were generated with immunoSEQ multiplex PCR, while TCRdb's copy carries only in-frame clones and drops some. Of under 150,000 clones listed, 88% were seen once; the top ten hold 1.5%. The source of the sample is a study of blood T cell repertoires in COVID-19. Study summary: The study drew acute and convalescent COVID-19 samples from the United States, Italy and Spain. T cells, B-cell-depleted T cells, or PBMCs supplied cDNA or gDNA.

The TCR originated in a human donor in a cohort sampled during active COVID-19. The source material was peripheral blood.

CDR3 bases: TGTGCCAGCAGTTACTCGACAGGGGCGGGTGAGCAGTACTTC. Its protein product is CASSYSTGAGEQYF. This chain uses TRBV6-5 with TRBJ2-7; 8 nucleotides line up with TRBD1. Germline V gene data show CDR1 as MNHEY and CDR2 as SVGAGI. The CDR3 extends over 14 amino acids. Unmatched junction bases numbered 5, after V lost 0 bases and J lost 7 bases.